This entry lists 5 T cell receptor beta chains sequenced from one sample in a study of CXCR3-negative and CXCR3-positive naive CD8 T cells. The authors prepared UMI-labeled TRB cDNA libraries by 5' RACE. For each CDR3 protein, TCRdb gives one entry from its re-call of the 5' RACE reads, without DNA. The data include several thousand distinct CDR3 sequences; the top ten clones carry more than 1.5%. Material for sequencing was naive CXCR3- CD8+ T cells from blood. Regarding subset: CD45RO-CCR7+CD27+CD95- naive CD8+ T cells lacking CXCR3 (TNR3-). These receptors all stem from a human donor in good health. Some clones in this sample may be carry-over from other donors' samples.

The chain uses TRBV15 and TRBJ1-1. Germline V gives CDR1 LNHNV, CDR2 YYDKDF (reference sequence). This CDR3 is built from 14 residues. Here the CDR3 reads CATSSDSTNTEAFF.

The CDR3 loop reads CSATPGLAKNIQYF. The chain recombines TRBV20-1 with TRBJ2-4. The CDR3 extends over 14 amino acids. Germline V lookup: CDR1 DFQATT, CDR2 SNEGSKA (reference sequence).

The CDR3 here is CASSGGTGPLGEQFF. The genes are TRBV19 and TRBJ2-1; TCRdb's assignment of TRBD1 cannot be checked, as there is no DNA. Germline CDR1 LNHDA, CDR2 SQIVND (reference sequence). The CDR3 is 15 amino acids.

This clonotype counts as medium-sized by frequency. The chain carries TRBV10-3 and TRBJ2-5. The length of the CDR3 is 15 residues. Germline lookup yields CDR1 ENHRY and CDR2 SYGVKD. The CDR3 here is CAISELWRPDETQYF.

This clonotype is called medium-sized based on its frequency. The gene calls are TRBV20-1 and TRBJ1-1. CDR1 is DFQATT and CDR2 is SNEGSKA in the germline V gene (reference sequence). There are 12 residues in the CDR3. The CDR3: CSADDRNTEAFF.